The 18 T cell receptor beta chains given below trace back to one sample, sequenced in a study of cytomegalovirus exposure and HLA in healthy donors. PCR amplification relied on 60 Vbeta primers (plus 13 Jbeta primers). Produced via immunoSEQ multiplex PCR; TCRdb's table is partial and in-frame only. The table gives 85,000 to 90,000 clones; the top ten clones make up less than 20% of it. The sequencing sample was made of PBMCs. The receptors shown here come from a man in his fifties or sixties in good health and CMV-seropositive.

V and J are TRBV6-6 and TRBJ2-7; D remains unclear. Germline V gene sequence: CDR1 MNHNY, CDR2 SVGAGI (reference sequence). This CDR3 comprises 16 residues. Trimming cost V 2 bases and J 2 bases, with 16 bases left between them. For the CDR3, the DNA is TGTGCCAGCAGTTACGCTCAACGGAGTAGCACCTACGAGCAGTACTTC. It encodes CASSYAQRSSTYEQYF.

V usage is TRBV19 and J usage is TRBJ1-1, with 7 bases identical to TRBD1. Germline-derived CDR1 and CDR2 are LNHDA and SQIVND (reference sequence). The CDR3 loop spans 15 amino acids. The trim removed 5 bases at V and 4 bases at J, leaving 10 bases unmatched. CDR3 region: CASSPRQGEGTEAFF. The CDR3, as DNA: TGTGCCAGTAGTCCCCGACAGGGAGAGGGCACTGAAGCTTTCTTT.

This chain uses TRBV5-6 with TRBJ2-5, with 8 nucleotides matching TRBD1. V lost 5 bases to trimming and J lost 2 bases; unmatched junction nucleotides: 5. The CDR3 sequence is 14 residues long. CDR1 is SGHDT and CDR2 is YYEEEE in the germline V gene. CDR3 amino acids: CASRQGGGQETQYF. The CDR3 nucleotides are TGTGCCAGCAGACAGGGGGGCGGACAAGAGACCCAGTACTTC. Based on the CDR3 plus reference TRBV5-6 and TRBJ2-5, the full variable domain is DAGVTQSPTHLIKTRGQQVTLRCSPKSGHDTVSWYQQALGQGPQFIFQYYEEEERQRGNFPDRFSGHQFPNYSSELNVNALLLGDSALYLCASRQGGGQETQYFGPGTRLLVL.

This chain's CDR3 is CASSFGGIDGYTF. The CDR3 DNA reads TGTGCCAGCAGCTTCGGGGGTATCGATGGCTACACCTTC. V usage is TRBV5-6 and J usage is TRBJ1-2, with D possibly matching TRBD1 (5 bases). The CDR3 contains 13 residues. Germline CDR1 SGHDT, CDR2 YYEEEE. The ends were cut back, 2 bases at V and 6 bases at J, with 11 bases in the middle.

The chain has TRBV4-2 and TRBJ1-2; 8 bases map to TRBD1. This CDR3 region has 15 residues. Losses at the gene ends were 4 bases for V and 6 bases for J; bases not matched to a gene: 10. CDR1 and CDR2 from the germline V gene are LGHNA and YNFKEQ. CDR3 coding DNA: TGTGCCAGCAGCCTCAGGGGAACAGGGGGTGATGGCTACACCTTC. This sequence encodes CASSLRGTGGDGYTF.

The J gene is TRBJ2-6, the V gene TRBV5-1; D unclear. The germline V and J ends were trimmed by 7 bases and 2 bases, with 16 bases remaining between them. The CDR3 loop spans 16 amino acids. Germline V CDR1 and CDR2: SGHRS, YFSETQ. DNA of the CDR3: TGCGCCAGCGAAATCGGGTCTCGAGCTGGGGCCAACGTCCTGACTTTC. It specifies CASEIGSRAGANVLTF.

The chain links TRBV18 to TRBJ2-5, with D maybe TRBD2 (6 bases). CDR1 KGHSH and CDR2 LQKENI come from the germline V gene. This CDR3 region has 16 residues. Trimming shortened V by 6 bases and J by 2 bases, and 19 bases separated the two germline ends. The CDR3 here is CASSRTQRGTQETQYF. The CDR3 bases are TGTGCCAGCTCTCGGACACAACGGGGGACTCAAGAGACCCAGTACTTC.

The chain carries TRBV11-3 and TRBJ2-1, with D perhaps matching TRBD1 (5 bases). The V gene lost 2 bases and the J gene lost 11 bases, with 7 bases spanning the gap. Germline lookup yields CDR1 SGHNT and CDR2 YENEEA. CDR3 length equals 11 residues. The CDR3 loop is CASSLKGQQFF. CDR3 coding DNA: TGTGCCAGCAGCTTAAAGGGGCAGCAGTTCTTC.

V and J are TRBV7-9 and TRBJ2-2, with TRBD1 matching over 8 bases. This CDR3 is built from 16 residues. V trimming: 4 bases; J trimming: 6 bases; junction bases outside the gene matches: 10. Germline V gives CDR1 SEHNR, CDR2 FQNEAQ (reference sequence). The CDR3 spells CASSSHPGQDAGELFF. Here the CDR3 DNA reads TGTGCCAGCAGCTCACATCCGGGACAGGATGCCGGGGAGCTGTTTTTT.

The chain recombines TRBV4-3 with TRBJ2-3, with a possible D match to TRBD2 (6 bases). Deletions cut 1 base from V and 0 bases from J, with 14 bases between. This CDR3 is built from 17 residues. Looked up from germline, CDR1 is LGHNA and CDR2 is YSLEER. CDR3 amino acids: CASSQAAGPISTDTQYF. CDR3 nucleotides: TGCGCCAGCAGCCAAGCCGCGGGACCTATTAGCACAGATACGCAGTATTTT.

The V gene is TRBV19, the J gene TRBJ2-3; 7 bases fit TRBD1. With 9 bases clipped from V and 0 bases from J, the junction kept 6 bases outside the gene matches. The germline gives CDR1 LNHDA, CDR2 SQIVND (reference sequence). This CDR3 region has 14 residues. The CDR3 DNA reads TGTGCCAGCAAGGACAGGACGAGCACAGATACGCAGTATTTT. Residues: CASKDRTSTDTQYF.

The rearrangement joins TRBV5-5 to TRBJ2-3; no definite D call. CDR3 size: 14 residues. CDR1 and CDR2 from the germline V gene are SGHKS and YYEKEE (reference sequence). V was trimmed by 2 bases and J by 1 base, leaving 8 bases between them. CDR3 residues: CASSFVTRTDTQYF. The CDR3 DNA sequence: TGTGCCAGCAGCTTTGTTACACGCACAGATACGCAGTATTTT.

V usage is TRBV5-1 and J usage is TRBJ2-1; D gene ambiguous. The V gene's germline CDR1 is SGHRS and CDR2 YFSETQ. Trimming took 6 bases from V and 5 from J, leaving 12 bases between them. The CDR3 covers 13 residues. In DNA, the CDR3 is TGCGCCAGCACCTTACAGACAAACAATGAGCAGTTCTTC. Protein: CASTLQTNNEQFF.

The chain recombines TRBV10-3 with TRBJ1-5; D remains ambiguous. This CDR3 is built from 13 residues. Germline V gene lookup returns CDR1 ENHRY and CDR2 SYGVKD. V was pared by 4 bases and J by 5 bases, with 9 bases between. CDR3 protein: CAISVLEDQPQHF. Here the CDR3 DNA reads TGTGCCATCAGTGTGTTAGAAGATCAGCCCCAGCATTTT.

This chain's CDR3 is CASSRSPGGLTYNEQFF. As DNA, the CDR3 is TGTGCCAGCAGCAGGAGCCCAGGGGGTCTCACCTACAATGAGCAGTTCTTC. The chain carries TRBV5-6 and TRBJ2-1; 7 nucleotides line up with TRBD1. Per germline, CDR1 SGHDT and CDR2 YYEEEE. This CDR3 comprises 17 residues. Trimming cost V 4 bases and J 2 bases; bases outside gene matches: 12.

The chain employs TRBV5-6 and TRBJ2-1; possibly TRBD2 for D (6 bases). This CDR3 contains 16 residues. V shed 1 base and J shed 5 bases, with 16 bases lying between them. Germline V gene lookup returns CDR1 SGHDT and CDR2 YYEEEE. Here the CDR3 reads CASSLWGGTYNNEQFF. The CDR3 DNA sequence: TGTGCCAGCAGCTTGTGGGGCGGGACCTACAACAATGAGCAGTTCTTC. Looking up the rest from reference TRBV5-6 and TRBJ2-1 gives the full variable domain: DAGVTQSPTHLIKTRGQQVTLRCSPKSGHDTVSWYQQALGQGPQFIFQYYEEEERQRGNFPDRFSGHQFPNYSSELNVNALLLGDSALYLCASSLWGGTYNNEQFFGPGTRLTVL.

The chain is built from TRBV1 and TRBJ1-1; TRBD1 is taken as the D call from the table, unchecked against the DNA. TRBV1 corresponds to a pseudogene. This CDR3 region has 15 residues. The CDR3 DNA reads as TGCACCAGCAGCCCACCCGACAGCGTCTTCACTGAAGCTTTCTTT. The encoded protein is CTSSPPDSVFTEAFF.

The chain has TRBV11-3 and TRBJ2-2; 10 bases map to TRBD1. The J segment lost 5 bases and the V segment lost 10 bases, leaving 7 bases of the junction unmatched. Germline values: CDR1 SGHNT, CDR2 YENEEA. CDR3 length equals 14 residues. The CDR3 protein is CATSTGGWTGELFF. CDR3 coding DNA: TGTGCCACCTCGACAGGGGGCTGGACCGGGGAGCTGTTTTTT.